These 6 T cell receptor beta chains were sequenced from one sample in a study of shared clonotypes between healthy human individuals. Libraries were prepared by immunoSEQ multiplex PCR; TCRdb keeps only in-frame clonotypes and omits some of them. The sample includes about 2.3 million clones, around 90% of them seen just once. Sequences were obtained from naive CD4+ T cells from PBMCs. Subset specified: CD45RA+ positively selected. The receptors here all came from a man aged 18 to 30 in good health. Some clones in this sample may be carry-over from other donors' samples.

The chain has TRBV6-5 and TRBJ2-7; D is unresolved. This CDR3 has 14 amino acids. Germline V gives CDR1 MNHEY, CDR2 SVGAGI. Between the trimmed V and J ends, which lost 5 bases and 0 bases, there was a span of 11 bases. The CDR3 is CASSTVRISYEQYF. CDR3 bases: TGTGCCAGCAGTACGGTTAGGATCTCCTACGAGCAGTACTTC.

The V call is TRBV13, the J call TRBJ1-2, with 7 bases fitting TRBD1. V was clipped by 2 bases and J by 0 bases; unmatched bases: 12. There are 18 residues in the CDR3. CDR1 PRHDT and CDR2 FYEKMQ come from the germline V gene (reference sequence). The CDR3 region has the DNA TGTGCCAGCAGCTTAAAACTTCTGCGGGACAGCGCTAACTATGGCTACACCTTC. Its protein is CASSLKLLRDSANYGYTF. The full variable domain, completed using reference TRBV13 and TRBJ1-2, is AAGVIQSPRHLIKEKRETATLKCYPIPRHDTVYWYQQGPGQDPQFLISFYEKMQSDKGSIPDRFSAQQFSDYHSELNMSSLELGDSALYFCASSLKLLRDSANYGYTFGSGTRLTVV.

The chain employs TRBV28 and TRBJ1-2; the match to TRBD1 covers 9 bases. Germline V gene lookup returns CDR1 MDHEN and CDR2 SYDVKM. The CDR3 has 15 amino acids. Trimming at V came to 3 bases and at J to 3 bases, leaving 5 bases not matched to a gene. CDR3 sequence (DNA): TGTGCCAGCAGTTTCGGGGACAGGGCTTACTATGGCTACACCTTC. Translating gives CASSFGDRAYYGYTF.

A few counts support this clone. Additional DNA sequences in this sample encode the identical CDR3. The chain uses TRBV5-1 and TRBJ1-1; D is ambiguous. V lost 4 bases to trimming and J lost 1 base, with 8 bases between them. The CDR3 loop spans 13 amino acids. In germline, CDR1 is SGHRS, CDR2 YFSETQ. DNA for the CDR3: TGCGCCAGCAGCCTAGGAACGAACACTGAAGCTTTCTTT. It specifies CASSLGTNTEAFF.

The CDR3 DNA reads TGTGCCAGCAGTTTATCGGGGGATGGCTACACCTTC. Its protein product is CASSLSGDGYTF. The chain has TRBV28 and TRBJ1-2; D may be TRBD1 (5 bases). The CDR3 spans 12 residues. The V end lost 1 base, the J end lost 6 bases, and 6 bases lay between the germline ends. Germline CDR1 reads MDHEN; CDR2 reads SYDVKM.

The CDR3 loop reads CASSVSSPSFGELFF. The CDR3 nucleotides read TGTGCCAGCAGCGTCAGCAGCCCATCCTTCGGGGAGCTGTTTTTT. The chain uses TRBV9 and TRBJ2-2; D gene ambiguous. Germline CDR1 SGDLS, CDR2 YYNGEE. The CDR3 extends over 15 amino acids. V lost 2 bases to trimming and J lost 7 bases, with 15 bases between them.